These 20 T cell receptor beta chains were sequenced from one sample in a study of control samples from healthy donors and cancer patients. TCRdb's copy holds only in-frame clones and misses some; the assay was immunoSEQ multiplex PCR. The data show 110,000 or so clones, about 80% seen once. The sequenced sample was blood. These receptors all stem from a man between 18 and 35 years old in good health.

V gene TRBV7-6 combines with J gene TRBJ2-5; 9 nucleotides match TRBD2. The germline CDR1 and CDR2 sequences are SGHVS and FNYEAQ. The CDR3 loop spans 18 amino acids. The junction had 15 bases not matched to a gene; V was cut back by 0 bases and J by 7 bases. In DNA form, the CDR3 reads TGTGCCAGCAGCTTAGCGCAGTCTAGGCGGGGGGGCGGCGTGACCCAGTACTTC. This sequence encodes CASSLAQSRRGGGVTQYF.

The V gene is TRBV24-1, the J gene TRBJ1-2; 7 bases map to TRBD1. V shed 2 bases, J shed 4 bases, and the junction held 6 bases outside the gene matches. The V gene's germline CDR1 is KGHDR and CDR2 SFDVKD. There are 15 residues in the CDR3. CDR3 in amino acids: CATSDSQTGIYGYTF. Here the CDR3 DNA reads TGTGCCACCAGTGATTCTCAGACAGGGATCTATGGCTACACCTTC.

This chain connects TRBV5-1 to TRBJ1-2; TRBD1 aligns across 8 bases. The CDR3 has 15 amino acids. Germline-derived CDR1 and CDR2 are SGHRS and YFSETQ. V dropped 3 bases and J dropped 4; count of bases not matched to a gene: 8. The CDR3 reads CASSSGGAGIYGYTF. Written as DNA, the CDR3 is TGCGCCAGCAGCTCAGGGGGCGCCGGGATCTATGGCTACACCTTC.

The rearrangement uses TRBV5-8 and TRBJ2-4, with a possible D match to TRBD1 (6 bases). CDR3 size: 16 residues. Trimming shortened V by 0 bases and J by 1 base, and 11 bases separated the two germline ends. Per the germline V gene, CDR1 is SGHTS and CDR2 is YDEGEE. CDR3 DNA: TGTGCCAGCAGCTTGGTCACAGGGTCGGCCAAAAACATTCAGTACTTC. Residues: CASSLVTGSAKNIQYF.

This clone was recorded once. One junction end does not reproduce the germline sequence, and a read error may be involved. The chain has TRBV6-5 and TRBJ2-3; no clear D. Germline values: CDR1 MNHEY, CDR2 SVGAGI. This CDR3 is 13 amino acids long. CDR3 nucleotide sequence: TGTGCCAGCAGTGACTCACCACGAGATACGCAGTATTTT. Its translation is CASSDSPRDTQYF.

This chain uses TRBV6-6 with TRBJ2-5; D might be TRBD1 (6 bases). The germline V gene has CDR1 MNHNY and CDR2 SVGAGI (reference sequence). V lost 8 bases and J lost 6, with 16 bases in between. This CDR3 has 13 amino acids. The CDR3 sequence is CASLQGGEKTQYF. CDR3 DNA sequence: TGTGCCAGCCTACAGGGTGGGGAGAAGACCCAGTACTTC.

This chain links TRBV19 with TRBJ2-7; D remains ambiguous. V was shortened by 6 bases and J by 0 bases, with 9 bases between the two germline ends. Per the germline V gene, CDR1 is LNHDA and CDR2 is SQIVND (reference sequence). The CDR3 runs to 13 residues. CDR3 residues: CASSELNSYEQYF. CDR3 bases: TGTGCCAGTAGCGAGTTAAACTCCTACGAGCAGTACTTC.

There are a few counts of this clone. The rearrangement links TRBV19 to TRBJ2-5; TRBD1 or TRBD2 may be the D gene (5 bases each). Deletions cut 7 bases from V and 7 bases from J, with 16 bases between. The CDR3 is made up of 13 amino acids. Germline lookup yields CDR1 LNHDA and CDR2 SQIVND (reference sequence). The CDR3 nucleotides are TGTGCCAGTACCCCCGGGCCGAGGGGGACCCAGTACTTC. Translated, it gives CASTPGPRGTQYF.

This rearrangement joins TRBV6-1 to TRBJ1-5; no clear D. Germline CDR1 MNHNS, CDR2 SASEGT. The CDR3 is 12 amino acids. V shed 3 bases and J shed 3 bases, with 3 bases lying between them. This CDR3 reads CASSEFNQPQHF. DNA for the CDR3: TGTGCCAGCAGTGAGTTCAATCAGCCCCAGCATTTT.

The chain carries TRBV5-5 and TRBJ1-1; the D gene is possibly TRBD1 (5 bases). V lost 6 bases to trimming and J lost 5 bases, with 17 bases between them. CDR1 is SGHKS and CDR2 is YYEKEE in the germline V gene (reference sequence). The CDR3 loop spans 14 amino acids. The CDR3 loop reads CASTPGGGGTEAFF. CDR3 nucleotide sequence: TGTGCCAGCACCCCGGGGGGGGGAGGGACTGAAGCTTTCTTT.

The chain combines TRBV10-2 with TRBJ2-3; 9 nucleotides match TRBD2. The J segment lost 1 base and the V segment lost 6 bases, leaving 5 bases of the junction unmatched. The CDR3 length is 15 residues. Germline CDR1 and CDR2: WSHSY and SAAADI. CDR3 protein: CASRRASGGTDTQYF. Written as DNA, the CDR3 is TGCGCCAGCAGGAGAGCTAGCGGGGGCACAGATACGCAGTATTTT.

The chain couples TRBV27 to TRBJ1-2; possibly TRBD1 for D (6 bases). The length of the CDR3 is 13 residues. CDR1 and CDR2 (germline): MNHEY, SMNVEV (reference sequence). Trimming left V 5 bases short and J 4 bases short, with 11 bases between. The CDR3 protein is CASSGGGGYGYTF. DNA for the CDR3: TGTGCCAGCAGTGGAGGGGGAGGCTATGGCTACACCTTC.

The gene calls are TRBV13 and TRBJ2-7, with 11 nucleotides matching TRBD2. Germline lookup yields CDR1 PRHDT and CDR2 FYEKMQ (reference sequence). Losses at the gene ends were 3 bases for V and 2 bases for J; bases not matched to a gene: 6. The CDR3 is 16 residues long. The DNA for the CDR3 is TGTGCCAGCAGCTTGATTAGCGGGGGGGCCGCCTACGAGCAGTACTTC. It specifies CASSLISGGAAYEQYF.

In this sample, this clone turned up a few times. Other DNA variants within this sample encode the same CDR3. The CDR3 sequence: CASSFSGSGGGGGTQYF. In nucleotides, the CDR3 is TGTGCCAGCAGCTTTTCGGGGAGCGGGGGTGGCGGGGGGACCCAGTACTTC. V usage is TRBV7-2 and J usage is TRBJ2-5; TRBD2 aligns across 8 bases. V trimming: 3 bases; J trimming: 7 bases; junction bases outside the gene matches: 16. In germline, CDR1 is SGHTA, CDR2 FQGNSA. The CDR3 has 17 residues.

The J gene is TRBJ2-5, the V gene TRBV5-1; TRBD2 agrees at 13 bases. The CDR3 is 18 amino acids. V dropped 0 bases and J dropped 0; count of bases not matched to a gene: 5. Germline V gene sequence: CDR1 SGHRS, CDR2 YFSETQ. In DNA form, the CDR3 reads TGCGCCAGCAGCTTGGGGACTAGCGGGGGCGCGTACCAAGAGACCCAGTACTTC. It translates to CASSLGTSGGAYQETQYF.

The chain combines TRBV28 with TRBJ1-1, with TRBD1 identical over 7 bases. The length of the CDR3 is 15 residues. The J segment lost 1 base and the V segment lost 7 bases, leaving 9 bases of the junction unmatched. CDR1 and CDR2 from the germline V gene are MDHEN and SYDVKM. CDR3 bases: TGTGCCAGCACTTCAGGGGGATCCGGGAACACTGAAGCTTTCTTT. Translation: CASTSGGSGNTEAFF.

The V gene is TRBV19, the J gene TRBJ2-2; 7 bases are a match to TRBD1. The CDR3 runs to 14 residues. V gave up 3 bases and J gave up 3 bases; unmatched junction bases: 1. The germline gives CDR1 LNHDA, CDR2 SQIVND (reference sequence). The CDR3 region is CASSIQGDTGELFF. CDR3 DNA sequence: TGTGCCAGTAGTATTCAGGGGGACACCGGGGAGCTGTTTTTT.

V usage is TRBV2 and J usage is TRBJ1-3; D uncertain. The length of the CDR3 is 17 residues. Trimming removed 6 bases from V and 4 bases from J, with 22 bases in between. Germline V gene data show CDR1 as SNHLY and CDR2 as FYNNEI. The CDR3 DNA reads TGTGCCAGCAGAGCCGGAGAACAGCTTACAAGGGGAAACACCATATATTTT. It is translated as CASRAGEQLTRGNTIYF.

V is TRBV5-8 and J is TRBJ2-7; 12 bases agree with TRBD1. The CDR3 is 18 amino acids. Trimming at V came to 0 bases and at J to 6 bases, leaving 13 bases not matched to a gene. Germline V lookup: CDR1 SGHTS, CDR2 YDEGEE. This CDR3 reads CASSLVLGQGAILFEQYV. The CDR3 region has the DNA TGTGCCAGCAGCTTGGTACTGGGACAGGGGGCGATTCTCTTCGAGCAGTACGTC.

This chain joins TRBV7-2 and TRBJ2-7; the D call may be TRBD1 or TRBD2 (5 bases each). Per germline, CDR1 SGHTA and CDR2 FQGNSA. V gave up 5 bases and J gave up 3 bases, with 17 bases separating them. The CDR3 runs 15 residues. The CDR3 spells CASSLGTLDLYEQYF. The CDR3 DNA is TGTGCCAGCAGCCTCGGGACCCTAGATCTCTACGAGCAGTACTTC.